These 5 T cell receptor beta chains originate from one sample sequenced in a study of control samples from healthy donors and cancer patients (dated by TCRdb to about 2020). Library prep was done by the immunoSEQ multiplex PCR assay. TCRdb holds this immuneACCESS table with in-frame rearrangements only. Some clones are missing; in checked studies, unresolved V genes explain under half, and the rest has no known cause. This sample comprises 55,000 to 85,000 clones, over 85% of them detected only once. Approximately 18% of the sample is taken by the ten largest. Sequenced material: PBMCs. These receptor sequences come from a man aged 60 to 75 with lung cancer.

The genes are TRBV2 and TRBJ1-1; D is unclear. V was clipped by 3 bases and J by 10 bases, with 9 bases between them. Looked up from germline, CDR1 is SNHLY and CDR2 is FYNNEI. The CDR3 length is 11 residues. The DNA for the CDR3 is TGTGCCAGCAGTGAGGGTGCTTCAGCTTTCTTT. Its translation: CASSEGASAFF.

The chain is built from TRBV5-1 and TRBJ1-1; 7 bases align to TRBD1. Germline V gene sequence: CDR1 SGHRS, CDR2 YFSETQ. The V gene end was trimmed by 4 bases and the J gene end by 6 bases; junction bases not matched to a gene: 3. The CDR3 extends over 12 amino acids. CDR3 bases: TGCGCCAGCAGCGCAGGGACAGCTGAAGCTTTCTTT. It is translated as CASSAGTAEAFF.

The CDR3 DNA reads as TGTGCCTGGAGTCTACAGACACAGCAGTACTTC. Translation: CAWSLQTQQYF. The chain combines TRBV30 with TRBJ2-7, with no clear D. V shed 2 bases and J shed 8 bases, with 10 bases lying between them. Germline CDR1 is GTSNPN and CDR2 is SVGIG (reference sequence). This CDR3 has 11 residues.

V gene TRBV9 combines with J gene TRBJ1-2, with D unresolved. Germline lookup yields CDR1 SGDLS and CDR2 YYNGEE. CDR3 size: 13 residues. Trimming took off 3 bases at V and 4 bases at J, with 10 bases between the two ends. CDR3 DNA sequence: TGTGCCAGCAGCGGTCAGGCCGGCTATGGCTACACCTTC. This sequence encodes CASSGQAGYGYTF. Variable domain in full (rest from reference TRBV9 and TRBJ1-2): DSGVTQTPKHLITATGQRVTLRCSPRSGDLSVYWYQQSLDQGLQFLIQYYNGEERAKGNILERFSAQQFPDLHSELNLSSLELGDSALYFCASSGQAGYGYTFGSGTRLTVV.

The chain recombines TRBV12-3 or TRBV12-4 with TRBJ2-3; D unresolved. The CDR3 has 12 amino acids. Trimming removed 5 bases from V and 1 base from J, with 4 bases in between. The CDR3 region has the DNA TGTGCCAGCAGTGGACGCACAGATACGCAGTATTTT. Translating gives CASSGRTDTQYF.